This T cell receptor (beta chain) was identified during a study of T cell responses to AZD1222 COVID-19 vaccine. Points from the study as a whole: Donors, mostly white British, included more females; clonal diversity was possibly underestimated. Across the whole spike, CD4 TCRs peaked at regions 160-218 and 743-854.

The CDR3 spans 17 residues. Per the germline V gene, CDR1 is SEHNR and CDR2 is FQNEAQ (reference sequence). J lost 1 base, V lost 5 bases, and 10 bases had no gene match. Sequenced by immunoSEQ multiplex PCR; TCRdb stores in-frame clones only, minus some. The table has more than 110,000 clones, around 91% seen once. Comment on this clone: As yet, its antigen is unknown.

This sample comprised peripheral blood, obtained on day 0 of AZD1222 vaccination. The chain links TRBV7-9 to TRBJ2-2, with 7 bases that match TRBD1. The clonotype comes from an adult in good health. As DNA, the CDR3 is TGTGCCAGCAGCCCGATTGGGGACAGAGAGAACACCGGGGAGCTGTTTTTT. Translation: CASSPIGDRENTGELFF.